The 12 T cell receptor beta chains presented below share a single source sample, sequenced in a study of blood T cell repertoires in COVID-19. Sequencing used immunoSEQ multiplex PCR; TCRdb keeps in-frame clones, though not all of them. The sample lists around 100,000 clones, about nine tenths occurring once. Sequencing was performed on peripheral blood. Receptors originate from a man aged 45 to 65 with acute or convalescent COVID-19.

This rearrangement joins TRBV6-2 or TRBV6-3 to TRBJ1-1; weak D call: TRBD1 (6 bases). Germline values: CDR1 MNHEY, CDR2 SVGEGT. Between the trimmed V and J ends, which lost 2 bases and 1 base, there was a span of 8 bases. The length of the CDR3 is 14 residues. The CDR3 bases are TGTGCCAGCAGTTACAACAGGGAGAACACTGAAGCTTTCTTT. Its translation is CASSYNRENTEAFF.

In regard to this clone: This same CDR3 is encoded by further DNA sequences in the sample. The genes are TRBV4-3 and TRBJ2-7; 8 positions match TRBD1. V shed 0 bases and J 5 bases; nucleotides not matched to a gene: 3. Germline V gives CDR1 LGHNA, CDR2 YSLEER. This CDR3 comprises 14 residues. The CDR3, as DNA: TGCGCCAGCAGCCAAGACAGGGGGCAAGACGAGCAGTACTTC. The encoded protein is CASSQDRGQDEQYF.

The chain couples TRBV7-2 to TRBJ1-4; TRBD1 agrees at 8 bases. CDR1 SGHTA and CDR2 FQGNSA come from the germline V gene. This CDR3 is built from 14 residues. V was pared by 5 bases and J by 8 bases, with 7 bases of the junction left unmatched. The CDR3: CASSQPGQGEKLFF. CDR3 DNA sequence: TGTGCCAGCAGCCAACCCGGACAGGGAGAAAAACTGTTTTTT.

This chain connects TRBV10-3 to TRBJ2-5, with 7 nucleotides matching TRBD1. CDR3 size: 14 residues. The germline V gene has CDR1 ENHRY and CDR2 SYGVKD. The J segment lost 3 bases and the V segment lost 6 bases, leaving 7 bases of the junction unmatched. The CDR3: CAISDETGKETQYF. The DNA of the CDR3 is TGTGCCATCAGCGACGAGACAGGGAAAGAGACCCAGTACTTC.

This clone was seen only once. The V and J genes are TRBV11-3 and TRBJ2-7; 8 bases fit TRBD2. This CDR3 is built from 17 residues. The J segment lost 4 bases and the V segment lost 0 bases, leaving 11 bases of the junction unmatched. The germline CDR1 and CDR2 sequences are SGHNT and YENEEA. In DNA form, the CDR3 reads TGTGCCAGCAGCTTAGAAGGACTAGCAAAAGGACGTTACGAGCAGTACTTC. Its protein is CASSLEGLAKGRYEQYF.

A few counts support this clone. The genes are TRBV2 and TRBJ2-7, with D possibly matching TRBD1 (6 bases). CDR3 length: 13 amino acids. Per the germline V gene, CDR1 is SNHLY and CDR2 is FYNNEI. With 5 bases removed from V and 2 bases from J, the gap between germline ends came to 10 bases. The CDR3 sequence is CASSPDRTYEQYF. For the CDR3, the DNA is TGTGCCAGCAGTCCGGACAGAACCTACGAGCAGTACTTC.

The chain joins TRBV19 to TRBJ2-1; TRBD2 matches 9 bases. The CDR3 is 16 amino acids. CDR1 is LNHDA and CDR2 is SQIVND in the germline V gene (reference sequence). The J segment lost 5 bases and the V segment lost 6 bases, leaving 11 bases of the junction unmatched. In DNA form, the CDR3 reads TGTGCCAGTAGAGGTCTTAGGACTAGCGACCACAATGAGCAGTTCTTC. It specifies CASRGLRTSDHNEQFF.

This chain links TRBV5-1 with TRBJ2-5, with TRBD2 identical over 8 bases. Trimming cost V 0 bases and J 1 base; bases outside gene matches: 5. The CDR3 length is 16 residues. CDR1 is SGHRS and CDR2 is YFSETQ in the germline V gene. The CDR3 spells CASSLGTSGGQETQYF. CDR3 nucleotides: TGCGCCAGCAGCTTGGGTACGAGCGGGGGCCAAGAGACCCAGTACTTC. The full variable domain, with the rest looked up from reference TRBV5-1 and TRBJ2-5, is KAGVTQTPRYLIKTRGQQVTLSCSPISGHRSVSWYQQTPGQGLQFLFEYFSETQRNKGNFPGRFSGRQFSNSRSEMNVSTLELGDSALYLCASSLGTSGGQETQYFGPGTRLLVL.

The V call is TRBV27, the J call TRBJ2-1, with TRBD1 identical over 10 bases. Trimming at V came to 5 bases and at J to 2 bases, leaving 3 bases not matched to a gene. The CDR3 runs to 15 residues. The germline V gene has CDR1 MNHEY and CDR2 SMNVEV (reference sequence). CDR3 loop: CASSAGTGAYNEQFF. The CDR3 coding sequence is TGTGCCAGCAGTGCCGGGACAGGGGCCTACAATGAGCAGTTCTTC.

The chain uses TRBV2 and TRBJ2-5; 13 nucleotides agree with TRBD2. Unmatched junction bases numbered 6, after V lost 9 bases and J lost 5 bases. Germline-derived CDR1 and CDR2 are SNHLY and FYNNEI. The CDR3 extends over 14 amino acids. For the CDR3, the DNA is TGTGCCAGACAAGGACTAGCGGGAGCTGAGACCCAGTACTTC. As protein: CARQGLAGAETQYF.

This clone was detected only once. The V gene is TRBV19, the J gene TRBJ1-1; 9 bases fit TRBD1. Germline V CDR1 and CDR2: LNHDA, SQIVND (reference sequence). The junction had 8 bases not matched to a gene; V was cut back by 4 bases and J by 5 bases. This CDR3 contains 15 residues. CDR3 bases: TGTGCCAGTAGTAAGGGCCCCGGGACAGGGACTGAAGCTTTCTTT. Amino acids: CASSKGPGTGTEAFF.

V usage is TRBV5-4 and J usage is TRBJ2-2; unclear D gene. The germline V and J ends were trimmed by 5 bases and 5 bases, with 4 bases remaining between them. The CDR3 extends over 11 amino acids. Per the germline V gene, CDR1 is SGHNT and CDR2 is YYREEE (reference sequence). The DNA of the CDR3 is TGTGCCAGCAGTACTACCGGGGAGCTGTTTTTT. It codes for CASSTTGELFF.